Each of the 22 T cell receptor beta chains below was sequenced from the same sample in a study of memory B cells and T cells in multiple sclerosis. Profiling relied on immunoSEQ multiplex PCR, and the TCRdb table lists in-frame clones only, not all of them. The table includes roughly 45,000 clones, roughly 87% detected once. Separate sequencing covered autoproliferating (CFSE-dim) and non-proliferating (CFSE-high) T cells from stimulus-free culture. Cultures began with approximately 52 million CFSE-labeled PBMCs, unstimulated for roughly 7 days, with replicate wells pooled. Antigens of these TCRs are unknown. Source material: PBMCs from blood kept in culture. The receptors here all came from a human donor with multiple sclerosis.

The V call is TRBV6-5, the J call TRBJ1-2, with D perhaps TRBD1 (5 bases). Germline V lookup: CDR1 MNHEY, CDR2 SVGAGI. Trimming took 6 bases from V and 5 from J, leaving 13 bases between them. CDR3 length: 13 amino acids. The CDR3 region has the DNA TGTGCCAGCAGCGCCCTTGGGGGTTATGGCTACACCTTC. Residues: CASSALGGYGYTF.

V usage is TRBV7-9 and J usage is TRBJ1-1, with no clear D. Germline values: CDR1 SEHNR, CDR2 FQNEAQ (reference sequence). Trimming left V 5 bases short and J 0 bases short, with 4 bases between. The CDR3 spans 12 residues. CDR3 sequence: CASSPLNTEAFF. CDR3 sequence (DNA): TGTGCCAGCAGCCCCCTGAACACTGAAGCTTTCTTT.

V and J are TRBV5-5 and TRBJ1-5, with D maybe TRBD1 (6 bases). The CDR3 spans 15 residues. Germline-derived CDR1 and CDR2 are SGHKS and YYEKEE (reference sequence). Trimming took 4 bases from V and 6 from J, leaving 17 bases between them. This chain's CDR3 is CASSHSAGVSQPQHF. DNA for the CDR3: TGTGCCAGCAGCCACTCGGCAGGGGTGAGTCAGCCCCAGCATTTT.

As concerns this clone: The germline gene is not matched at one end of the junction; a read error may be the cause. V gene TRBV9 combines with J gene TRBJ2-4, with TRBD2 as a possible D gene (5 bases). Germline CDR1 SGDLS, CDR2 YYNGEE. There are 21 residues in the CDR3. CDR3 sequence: CPSSGRLTKGQEWVAKNIQYF. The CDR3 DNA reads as TGTCCCAGCAGCGGAAGGCTGACTAAGGGCCAGGAGTGGGTAGCCAAAAACATTCAGTACTTC.

CDR3 DNA: TGTGCCAGCAGCCAAGATCTGACAGGCTATAATTCACCCCTCCACTTT. Its translation is CASSQDLTGYNSPLHF. The chain combines TRBV4-2 with TRBJ1-6; weak D call: TRBD1 (6 bases). Germline-derived CDR1 and CDR2 are LGHNA and YNFKEQ. This CDR3 contains 16 residues. V lost 0 bases, J lost 3 bases, and 9 bases lay in between.

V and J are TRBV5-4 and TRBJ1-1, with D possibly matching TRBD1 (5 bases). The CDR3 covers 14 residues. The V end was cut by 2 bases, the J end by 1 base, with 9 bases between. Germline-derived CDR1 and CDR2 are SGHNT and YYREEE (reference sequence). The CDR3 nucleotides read TGTGCCAGCAGCTTACAACAGGCGAACACTGAAGCTTTCTTT. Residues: CASSLQQANTEAFF.

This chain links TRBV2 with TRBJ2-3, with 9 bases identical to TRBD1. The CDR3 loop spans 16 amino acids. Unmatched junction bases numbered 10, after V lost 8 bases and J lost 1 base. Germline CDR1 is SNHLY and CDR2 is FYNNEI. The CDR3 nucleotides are TGTGCCAGCGTTCCGACAGGGGGGCTTGGCACAGATACGCAGTATTTT. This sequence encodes CASVPTGGLGTDTQYF.

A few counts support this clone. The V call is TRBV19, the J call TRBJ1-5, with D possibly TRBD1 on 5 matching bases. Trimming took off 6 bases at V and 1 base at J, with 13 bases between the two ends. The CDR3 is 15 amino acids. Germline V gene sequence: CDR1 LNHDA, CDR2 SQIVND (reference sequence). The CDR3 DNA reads TGTGCCAGTAGCATACAGGTTTCGAGCAATCAGCCCCAGCATTTT. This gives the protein CASSIQVSSNQPQHF.

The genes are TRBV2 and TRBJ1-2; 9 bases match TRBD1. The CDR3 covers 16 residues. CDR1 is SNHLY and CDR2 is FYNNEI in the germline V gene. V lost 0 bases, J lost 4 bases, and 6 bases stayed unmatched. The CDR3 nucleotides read TGTGCCAGCAGTGAAGCCCACGACAGGGGGGGCTATGGCTACACCTTC. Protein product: CASSEAHDRGGYGYTF.

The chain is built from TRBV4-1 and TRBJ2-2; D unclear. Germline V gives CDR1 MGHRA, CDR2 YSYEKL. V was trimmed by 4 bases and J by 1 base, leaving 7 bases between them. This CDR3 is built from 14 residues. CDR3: CASSRTENTGELFF. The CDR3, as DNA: TGCGCCAGCAGCCGGACCGAGAACACCGGGGAGCTGTTTTTT.

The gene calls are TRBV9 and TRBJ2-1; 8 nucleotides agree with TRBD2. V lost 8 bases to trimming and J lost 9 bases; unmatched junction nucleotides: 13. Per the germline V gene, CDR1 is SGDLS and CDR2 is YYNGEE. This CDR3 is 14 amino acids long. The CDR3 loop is CASSGGALLGEQFF. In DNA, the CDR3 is TGTGCCAGTTCCGGGGGGGCCCTCTTGGGTGAGCAGTTCTTC.

CDR3 bases: TGTGCCTGGAGTCCCGGCAGGGGTGGTTCCTACCCGTACACTGAAGCTTTCTTT. This sequence encodes CAWSPGRGGSYPYTEAFF. The V call is TRBV30, the J call TRBJ1-1, with D maybe TRBD1 (6 bases). The CDR3 extends over 18 amino acids. Trimming pared 2 bases from V and 3 bases from J, leaving 25 bases between. Germline V gene data show CDR1 as GTSNPN and CDR2 as SVGIG (reference sequence).

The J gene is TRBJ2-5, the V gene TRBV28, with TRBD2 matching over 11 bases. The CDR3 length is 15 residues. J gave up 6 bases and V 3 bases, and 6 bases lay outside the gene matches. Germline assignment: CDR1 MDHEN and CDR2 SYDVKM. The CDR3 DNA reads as TGTGCCAGCAGTTTCCCACTAGCGGGGGTAAAGACCCAGTACTTC. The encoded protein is CASSFPLAGVKTQYF. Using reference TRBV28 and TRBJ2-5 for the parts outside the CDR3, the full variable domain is DVKVTQSSRYLVKRTGEKVFLECVQDMDHENMFWYRQDPGLGLRLIYFSYDVKMKEKGDIPEGYSVSREKKERFSLILESASTNQTSMYLCASSFPLAGVKTQYFGPGTRLLVL.

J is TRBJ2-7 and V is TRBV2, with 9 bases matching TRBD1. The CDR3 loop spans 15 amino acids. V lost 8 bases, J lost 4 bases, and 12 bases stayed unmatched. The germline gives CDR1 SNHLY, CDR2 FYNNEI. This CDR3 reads CASHPPGTGPYEQYF. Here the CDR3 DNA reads TGTGCCAGCCACCCCCCCGGGACAGGGCCTTACGAGCAGTACTTC.

The CDR3 coding sequence is TGTGCCAGCAGCTTTCAGGGGCTCTACAATGAGCAGTTCTTC. Its translation: CASSFQGLYNEQFF. This rearrangement joins TRBV7-3 to TRBJ2-1, with a weak D call TRBD1 (6 bases). Germline loops: CDR1 SGHTA, CDR2 FQGTGA. The CDR3 consists of 14 residues. V was trimmed by 3 bases and J by 3 bases, leaving 9 bases between them. Complete variable domain (other parts from reference TRBV7-3 and TRBJ2-1): GAGVSQTPSNKVTEKGKYVELRCDPISGHTALYWYRQSLGQGPEFLIYFQGTGAADDSGLPNDRFFAVRPEGSVSTLKIQRTERGDSAVYLCASSFQGLYNEQFFGPGTRLTVL.

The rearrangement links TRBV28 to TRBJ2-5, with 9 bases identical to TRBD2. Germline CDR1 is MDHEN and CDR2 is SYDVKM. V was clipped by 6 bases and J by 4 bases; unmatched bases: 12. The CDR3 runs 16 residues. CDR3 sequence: CASRDGGGVARETQYF. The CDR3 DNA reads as TGTGCCAGCAGAGATGGCGGGGGGGTGGCCCGAGAGACCCAGTACTTC.

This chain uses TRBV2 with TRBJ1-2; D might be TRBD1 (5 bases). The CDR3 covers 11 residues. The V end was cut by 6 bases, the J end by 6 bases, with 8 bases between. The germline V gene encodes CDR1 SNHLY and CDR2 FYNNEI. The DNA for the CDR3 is TGTGCCAGCAGGGTCAGGGATGGCTACACCTTC. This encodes CASRVRDGYTF. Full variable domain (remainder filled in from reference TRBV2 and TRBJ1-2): EPEVTQTPSHQVTQMGQEVILRCVPISNHLYFYWYRQILGQKVEFLVSFYNNEISEKSEIFDDQFSVERPDGSNFTLKIRSTKLEDSAMYFCASRVRDGYTFGSGTRLTVV.

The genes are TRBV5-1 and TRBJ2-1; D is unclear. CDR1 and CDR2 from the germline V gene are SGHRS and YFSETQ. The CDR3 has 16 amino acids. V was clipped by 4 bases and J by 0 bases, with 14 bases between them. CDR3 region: CASSPDGSYSYNEQFF. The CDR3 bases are TGCGCCAGCAGCCCCGACGGATCCTACTCCTACAATGAGCAGTTCTTC.

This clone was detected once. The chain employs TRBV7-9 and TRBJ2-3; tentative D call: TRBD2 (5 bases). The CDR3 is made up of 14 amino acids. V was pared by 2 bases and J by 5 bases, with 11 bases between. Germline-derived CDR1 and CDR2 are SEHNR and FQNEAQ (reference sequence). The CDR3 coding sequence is TGTGCCAGCAGCTTATATCATGCGGGAGATACGCAGTATTTT. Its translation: CASSLYHAGDTQYF.

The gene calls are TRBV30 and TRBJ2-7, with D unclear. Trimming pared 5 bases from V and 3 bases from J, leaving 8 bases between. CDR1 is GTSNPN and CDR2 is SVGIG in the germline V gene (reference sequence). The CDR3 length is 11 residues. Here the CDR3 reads CAWLDHYEQYF. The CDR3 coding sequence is TGTGCCTGGCTCGACCACTACGAGCAGTACTTC.

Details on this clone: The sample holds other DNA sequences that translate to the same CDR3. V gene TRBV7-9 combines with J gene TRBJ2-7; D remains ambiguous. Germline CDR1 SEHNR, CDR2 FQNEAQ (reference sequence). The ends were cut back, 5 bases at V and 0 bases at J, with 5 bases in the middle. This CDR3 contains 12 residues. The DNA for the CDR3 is TGTGCCAGCAGCCTGAGCTCCTACGAGCAGTACTTC. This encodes CASSLSSYEQYF.

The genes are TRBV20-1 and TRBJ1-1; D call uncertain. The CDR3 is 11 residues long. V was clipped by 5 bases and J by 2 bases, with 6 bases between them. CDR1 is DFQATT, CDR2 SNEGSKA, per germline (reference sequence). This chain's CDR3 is CSADSNTEAFF. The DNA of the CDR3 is TGCAGTGCTGACTCAAACACTGAAGCTTTCTTT.